This T cell receptor (beta chain) was obtained from a study of blood T cell repertoires in COVID-19. The overall study: Donors in the United States, Italy and Spain gave samples during acute or convalescent COVID-19. T cells, B-cell-depleted T cells, or PBMCs supplied cDNA or gDNA.

Original data processing: Estimation of nucleated cell counts was performed using reference gene primer amplification. This table comes from immunoSEQ multiplex PCR, and its TCRdb copy is limited to in-frame clones, with some not included. From that table come the V and J calls and clone size; the DNA was used to work out D and trimming. The table includes fewer than 85,000 clones, around nine tenths detected once. The length of the CDR3 is 11 residues. From germline, CDR1 is SNHLY and CDR2 FYNNEI. V lost 6 bases and J lost 7, with 10 bases in between. This clone was detected many times. The chain uses TRBV2 and TRBJ2-7, with D perhaps TRBD2 (5 bases). The source of this sequence is a human donor in a cohort sampled during active COVID-19. The sequenced material came from peripheral blood. CDR3 loop: CASRVTGEQYF. The CDR3 region has the DNA TGTGCCAGCAGAGTAACGGGAGAGCAGTACTTC.